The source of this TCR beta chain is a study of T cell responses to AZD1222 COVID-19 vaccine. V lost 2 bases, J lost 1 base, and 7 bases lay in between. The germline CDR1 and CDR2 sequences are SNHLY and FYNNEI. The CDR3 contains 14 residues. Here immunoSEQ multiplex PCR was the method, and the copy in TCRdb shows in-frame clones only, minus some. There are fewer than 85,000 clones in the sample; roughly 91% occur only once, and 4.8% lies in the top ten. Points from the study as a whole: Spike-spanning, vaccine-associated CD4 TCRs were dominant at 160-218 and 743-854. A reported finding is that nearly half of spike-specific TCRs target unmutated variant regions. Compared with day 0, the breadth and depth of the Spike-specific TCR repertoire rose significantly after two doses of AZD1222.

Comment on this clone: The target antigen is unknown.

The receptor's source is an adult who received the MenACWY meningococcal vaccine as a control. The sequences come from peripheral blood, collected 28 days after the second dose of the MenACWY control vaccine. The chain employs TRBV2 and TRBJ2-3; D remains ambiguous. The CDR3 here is CASSEFFRTDTQYF. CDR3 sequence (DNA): TGTGCCAGCAGTGAATTTTTTCGCACAGATACGCAGTATTTT.